The rows below give T cell receptor beta chains drawn from one sample of a study of T cell repertoires in cytomegalovirus infection. TCRdb redid the calling of the reads with MiXCR, one entry per CDR3 protein. The data show roughly 500,000 distinct CDR3 sequences, with about two fifths seen just once and approximately 40% held by the top ten. No antigen is known for these receptors. Sequencing was performed on cultured PBMCs, taken from culture after CMV antigen stimulation. The source of these receptors is a human donor in good health (CMV status not recorded). Some clones in this sample may be carry-over from other donors' samples. Both conserved end residues are part of each CDR3. D genes are given only for firm matches. Expanded clones are given a class, and other clones once, few, many or no size at all.

D gene,clone size,V gene,CDR3 length,J gene,CDR3 DNA,CDR3 protein
TRBD2,few,TRBV6-2/TRBV6-3,14,TRBJ2-2,TGTGCCAGCAGAGGACTAGCGGGGACCGGGGAGCTGTTTTTT,CASRGLAGTGELFF
NA,NA,TRBV7-8,17,TRBJ1-4,TGTGCCAGCAGCATACGCCCTCGGGCAGTTTCTAATGAAAAACTGTTTTTT,CASSIRPRAVSNEKLFF
NA,NA,TRBV6-2/TRBV6-3,15,TRBJ2-1,TGTGCCAGCAGTAGCCGACCGGGTCATTACAATGAGCAGTTCTTC,CASSSRPGHYNEQFF
NA,NA,TRBV4-3,15,TRBJ2-1,TGCGCCAGCAGCCAAGAAGGGGTTTCCTACAATGAGCAGTTCTTC,CASSQEGVSYNEQFF
NA,NA,TRBV19,13,TRBJ1-1,TGTGCCAGCCAAAGGGACTGGAACACTGAAGCTTTCTTT,CASQRDWNTEAFF
NA,few,TRBV28,16,TRBJ2-4,TGTGCCAGCAGTCTTGGTACGCCTAGGGCCAAAAACATTCAGTACTTC,CASSLGTPRAKNIQYF
NA,NA,TRBV6-6,15,TRBJ1-2,TGTGCCAGCAGCCACCCGGAACCTAGTCCCTATGGCTACACCTTC,CASSHPEPSPYGYTF
NA,NA,TRBV10-3,14,TRBJ1-5,TGTGCCATCACTGAGAAGTATAGCAATCAGCCCCAGCATTTT,CAITEKYSNQPQHF
NA,once,TRBV15,13,TRBJ2-7,TGTGCCACCAGCAGAGATCCGGCATACGAGCAGTACTTC,CATSRDPAYEQYF
NA,NA,TRBV7-4,16,TRBJ2-5,TGTGCCAGCAGCTCCCCCGGCGGCAGGGAAGAAGAGACCCAGTACTTC,CASSSPGGREEETQYF
NA,many,TRBV3-1,16,TRBJ1-5,TGTGCCAGCAGCCAAGGACCTCAGGGAAGCAATCAGCCCCAGCATTTT,CASSQGPQGSNQPQHF
NA,NA,TRBV4-3,14,TRBJ2-3,TGCGCCAGCAGCCAGAGGGGGTTGGTAGATACGCAGTATTTT,CASSQRGLVDTQYF
NA,NA,TRBV20-1,11,TRBJ2-4,TGCAGTGCTAGAGATAACGACATTCAGTACTTC,CSARDNDIQYF
NA,NA,TRBV11-2,12,TRBJ2-4,TGTGCCAGCAGCTTAGGGGGCACCATTCAGTACTTC,CASSLGGTIQYF
NA,few,TRBV5-1,14,TRBJ1-4,TGCGCCAGCAGCTTCGGGTCAACTAATGAAAAACTGTTTTTT,CASSFGSTNEKLFF
TRBD2,NA,TRBV19,16,TRBJ2-2,TGTGCCAGTAAGGGGCGCGGGGGAAGGAACACCGGGGAGCTGTTTTTT,CASKGRGGRNTGELFF
TRBD2,few,TRBV12-3/TRBV12-4,15,TRBJ2-7,TGTGCCAGCAGCTCTAGCGGGCTCCCTTCCTACGAGCAGTACTTC,CASSSSGLPSYEQYF
TRBD1,NA,TRBV6-8,14,TRBJ1-3,TGTGCCAGCAGGAGGACAGGCTCTGGAAACACCATATATTTT,CASRRTGSGNTIYF
NA,once,TRBV19,15,TRBJ1-4,TGTGCCAGTAGTCCCCTTTGGGGGGTCGGGGAAAAACTGTTTTTT,CASSPLWGVGEKLFF
NA,few,TRBV7-2,13,TRBJ2-7,TGTGCCAGCAGCTTACGCTCTGTCTACGAGCAGTACTTC,CASSLRSVYEQYF
NA,NA,TRBV19,15,TRBJ2-2,TGTGCCAGTAGTATTTGGGAGGTAGCTACCGGGGAGCTGTTTTTT,CASSIWEVATGELFF
TRBD2,NA,TRBV11-2,17,TRBJ2-1,TGTGCCAGCAGCTCCACCCAAGGCCAAGCGGGAGTTTATGAGCAGTTCTTC,CASSSTQGQAGVYEQFF